This T cell receptor beta chain was observed in a study of blood T cell repertoires in COVID-19. Study-wide context: Whether acute or convalescent, the COVID-19 samples came from the United States, Italy and Spain.

The CDR3 length is 15 residues. V dropped 4 bases and J dropped 0; count of bases not matched to a gene: 5. Germline CDR1 is SGHTA and CDR2 is FQGNSA. In terms of age and location, participants ranged from about 18 to 95 years and lived in about two dozen US areas. Clinical history as reported by participants underpinned cohort assignment. All recovered Cohort 3 donors got two negative PCRs, got clearance, or saw symptom resolution. TCRdb's copy holds only in-frame clones and misses some; the assay was immunoSEQ multiplex PCR. The sample records hundreds of thousands of clones, about 83% being singletons.

The sequenced sample was PBMCs or T cells enriched from blood (not recorded which). The sequence came from a woman in her fifties or sixties who had recovered from COVID-19. J is TRBJ2-5 and V is TRBV7-2; 7 bases are shared with TRBD2. The CDR3 nucleotides read TGTGCCAGCAGCTCGGGCGGGAGACACCAAGAGACCCAGTACTTC. This translates into CASSSGGRHQETQYF.